This TCR beta chain stems from a study of blood T cell repertoires in COVID-19. On the study more broadly: Whether acute or convalescent, the COVID-19 samples came from the United States, Italy and Spain.

The CDR3 has 13 amino acids. V was clipped by 11 bases and J by 4 bases, with 12 bases between them. Germline lookup yields CDR1 SEHNR and CDR2 FQNEAQ (reference sequence). Assay used: immunoSEQ multiplex PCR; TCRdb lists only in-frame clones, some missing. The profile shows 200,000 to 250,000 clones, 65% to 85% of them singletons. The sample holds a few counts of this clone. The chain links TRBV7-9 to TRBJ2-6; D is possibly TRBD2 (6 bases). The source is a human donor in a cohort sampled during active COVID-19. The specimen was peripheral blood. CDR3 coding DNA: TGTGCCGGGAGGTTGAAGGGGGCCAACGTCCTGACTTTC. It translates to CAGRLKGANVLTF.